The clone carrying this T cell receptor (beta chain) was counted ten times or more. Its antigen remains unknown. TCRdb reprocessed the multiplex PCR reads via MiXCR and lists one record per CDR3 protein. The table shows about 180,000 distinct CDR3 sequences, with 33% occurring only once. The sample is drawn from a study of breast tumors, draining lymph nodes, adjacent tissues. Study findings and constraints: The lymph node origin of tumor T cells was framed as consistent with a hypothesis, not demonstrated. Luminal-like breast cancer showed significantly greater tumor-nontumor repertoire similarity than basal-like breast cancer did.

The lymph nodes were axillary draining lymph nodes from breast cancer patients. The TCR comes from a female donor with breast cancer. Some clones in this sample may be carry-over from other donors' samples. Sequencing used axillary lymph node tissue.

Here the CDR3 reads CASSEGYGLRQPQHF. CDR3 sequence (DNA): TGTGCCAGCAGTGAAGGGTACGGGTTACGGCAGCCCCAGCATTTT. The rearrangement links TRBV6-1 to TRBJ1-5; D ambiguous. The CDR3 is 15 amino acids. Germline CDR1 reads MNHNS; CDR2 reads SASEGT. The V end lost 1 base, the J end lost 7 bases, and 14 bases lay between the germline ends.